Listed below are T cell receptor beta chains from one sample, sequenced in a study of human thymus T cells. Sequencing used immunoSEQ multiplex PCR; TCRdb keeps in-frame clones, though not all of them. The table records roughly 130,000 clones, around 94% of them present only once. The sequenced material came from thymus tissue. The receptors shown here come from a boy younger than two with a congenital heart defect but otherwise immunologically healthy. Both conserved end residues are trimmed from each CDR3. Clone size is stated in some rows and not others, as once, few, many or a class when expanded.

clone_size v_call cdr3_length cdr3_aa
. TRBV7-4 15 ASSLEARGRNNTEAF
. TRBV11-2 12 ASSLVGTNYGYT
. TRBV12-5 14 ASGLVGTGENTEAF
. TRBV7-2 15 ASSLVRRGPHTDTQY
. TRBV10-3 11 AIGGRINQPQH
. TRBV5-1 12 ASSLSGANYGYT
. TRBV5-1 17 ASSLALPSLRGSYNEQF
. TRBV4-3 12 ASSRNLGQETQY
. TRBV10-3 14 AISFMQDRVNGELF
. TRBV10-2 12 ASRNRPPLSEQY
once TRBV5-5 13 ASRRGAFYNQPQH
. TRBV20-1 9 SAHRVAEAF
. TRBV6-5 12 ASGGGRDSYEQY
. TRBV5-6 13 ASSARDMEKDTQY
. TRBV5-4 10 ASSDDPYEQY
. TRBV19 15 ASSIDTQRGAYNEQF
. TRBV7-2 15 ASSLRQGAEAKNIQY
once TRBV28 11 ASSQDRVAGYT
. TRBV6-1 12 ASSEEGGIETQY
. TRBV7-2 9 ASSLGDRGY
. TRBV4-1 16 ASSQDRPSGATKNIQY
. TRBV5-8 14 ASSYNPSQVTDTQY
. TRBV9 11 ASSPRTGGGYT
. TRBV14 13 ASSQDPIPKNIQY
. TRBV6-5 12 ASKDRVGPGKQY
. TRBV4-3 10 ASSLGAGEQY
. TRBV7-2 14 ASSLDVEFHNSPLH
. TRBV30 10 AWSRPGQPQH
. TRBV7-2 12 ASSLYAGGRTQY
. TRBV5-5 13 ASSQKQAKETEAF
. TRBV4-3 12 ASSPDRSRDTQY
. TRBV5-4 13 ASSLPGREDTEAF
. TRBV4-1 12 ASSQVGSYTEAF
. TRBV30 9 AWIAYNEQF
. TRBV27 11 ASSLSKDEKLF
once TRBV6-5 12 ASRDNRGGQPQH
. TRBV4-1 15 ASSQGGTLANTGELF
. TRBV5-6 11 ASSLAGGAEAF
. TRBV4-3 12 ASSQDRGYYGYT
. TRBV27 12 ASSFSGGQETQY
. TRBV30 14 AYRLAGGVELYEQY
. TRBV27 11 ASSLLPSYEQY
. TRBV18 14 ASSPLGLASTDTQY
. TRBV11-3 13 ASSFKPKRNTEAF
. TRBV7-8 16 ASSLYLGGGPNTGELF
. TRBV5-1 12 ASSNGQGSYGYT
. TRBV4-2 13 ASSQAALSNQPQH
. TRBV28 9 ASSGDQPQH
. TRBV5-1 16 ASSLASQRGAAMNEQF
. TRBV12-5 10 ASGGGTGELF